The rows below give T cell receptor beta chains drawn from one sample of a study of tumor-infiltrating lymphocytes in oesophageal squamous cell carcinoma. TCRdb reprocessed the PCR reads via MiXCR and lists one record per CDR3 protein. This sample carries tens of thousands of distinct CDR3 sequences, approximately 34% of them seen once, and the ten largest clones take about 18%. Sequences were obtained from esophageal tumor tissue. These receptor sequences come from a female donor with esophageal squamous cell carcinoma. The CDR3 runs from the conserved cysteine through the conserved F or W. A D gene is named only where the DNA matches it firmly. Rows give clone size only sometimes, using once, few, many, or a class for an expanded clone.

NA,TRBJ1-1,few,TRBV5-5,CASSRSNTEAFF,TGTGCCAGCAGCAGATCGAACACTGAAGCTTTCTTT
TRBD1,TRBJ2-5,many,TRBV27,CASSDRSGGQETQYF,TGTGCCAGCAGCGATCGTTCAGGGGGACAAGAGACCCAGTACTTC
NA,TRBJ2-3,once,TRBV6-6,CASSYAQTSGTQYF,TGTGCCAGCAGTTACGCCCAGACCAGTGGTACGCAGTATTTT
NA,TRBJ2-5,NA,TRBV7-9,CASSLAQNSLQETQYF,TGTGCCAGCAGCTTAGCGCAGAACAGTCTACAAGAGACCCAGTACTTC
TRBD2,TRBJ2-7,many,TRBV6-1,CASKKAGGLYEQYF,TGTGCCAGCAAAAAAGCGGGAGGGCTCTACGAGCAGTACTTC
TRBD1,TRBJ2-1,NA,TRBV27,CASKNRGRIVNEQFF,TGTGCCAGCAAAAACAGGGGGCGGATTGTAAATGAGCAGTTCTTC
TRBD1,TRBJ2-7,many,TRBV5-1,CASKPPGQGVHEQYF,TGCGCCAGCAAACCACCGGGACAGGGGGTCCACGAGCAGTACTTC
TRBD2,TRBJ2-5,many,TRBV14,CASSQGRTSLGETQYF,TGTGCCAGCAGCCAAGGTCGGACTAGCCTGGGAGAGACCCAGTACTTC
TRBD2,TRBJ2-7,NA,TRBV7-1,CASSHSGGHPYEQYF,TGTGCCAGCAGCCACAGCGGGGGGCACCCCTACGAGCAGTACTTC
NA,TRBJ2-1,medium-sized,TRBV7-2,CASSLLLVFRNEQFF,TGTGCCAGCAGCTTACTTTTGGTGTTCCGCAATGAGCAGTTCTTC
TRBD1,TRBJ2-7,medium-sized,TRBV7-9,CASSLAGGNEQYF,TGTGCCAGCAGCTTAGCAGGGGGCAACGAGCAGTACTTC
NA,TRBJ1-1,NA,TRBV12-3/TRBV12-4,CASSLQGSGIEAFF,TGTGCCAGCAGTTTACAAGGATCGGGGATCGAAGCTTTCTTT
TRBD2,TRBJ2-1,NA,TRBV27,CASSYGLAGDPYEQFF,TGTGCCAGCAGTTACGGACTAGCGGGAGACCCCTACGAGCAGTTCTTC
NA,TRBJ2-3,NA,TRBV10-2,CASSERAGESSDTQYF,TGCGCCAGCAGTGAAAGAGCAGGGGAGTCCTCGGATACGCAGTATTTT